Here is one T cell receptor beta chain with its context. What it recognizes is unknown. Time point indicated: week 35, safety follow-up. Topical imiquimod was applied with each vaccine dose, which held 300 ug of mutant IDH1 20-mer peptide. Newly diagnosed WHO grade 3 or 4 IDH1-mutant, ATRX-lost astrocytomas were identified in the donors. Method: immunoSEQ multiplex PCR; TCRdb's copy keeps in-frame clones and lacks some. The sample lists approximately 28,000 clones, less than 85% occurring once. The data derive from a study of a mutant IDH1 vaccine in newly diagnosed glioma. Whole-study context: Investigators started vaccination 4-6 weeks after radiotherapy alone, or with temozolomide cycles. Whole-study results and caveats: Researchers report vaccine-induced immune responses in 93.3% of patients.

Germline CDR1 is MDHEN and CDR2 is SYDVKM. The length of the CDR3 is 15 residues. Trimming left V 6 bases short and J 6 bases short, with 15 bases between. The origin of this receptor is a man aged 30 to 45 with glioma. The J gene is TRBJ2-6, the V gene TRBV28, with D possibly being TRBD1 (5 bases). This material consisted of PBMCs, taken from a glioma patient whose treatment included an IDH1 peptide vaccine. The CDR3 sequence is CASRHRGAEANVLTF. The CDR3 DNA sequence: TGTGCCAGCAGACACCGTGGGGCCGAGGCCAACGTCCTGACTTTC. Together with reference TRBV28 and TRBJ2-6, the CDR3 gives the full variable domain: DVKVTQSSRYLVKRTGEKVFLECVQDMDHENMFWYRQDPGLGLRLIYFSYDVKMKEKGDIPEGYSVSREKKERFSLILESASTNQTSMYLCASRHRGAEANVLTFGAGSRLTVL.